This T cell receptor (beta chain) derives from a study of immune cell composition in non-small cell lung cancer. The V end lost 2 bases, the J end lost 1 base, and 12 bases lay between the germline ends. CDR3 length equals 16 residues. Assay: immunoSEQ multiplex PCR; the TCRdb copy retains only in-frame clones and omits some. The sample yields over 1,500 clones, around three quarters seen once. The sequenced sample consisted of lung tumor tissue. The source of this sequence is a human donor with non-small cell lung cancer. The gene calls are TRBV23-1 and TRBJ1-5; D is undetermined. TRBV23-1 belongs to the ORF category, with a function that is uncertain. The CDR3 loop reads CASSQPAPVSNQPQHF. The DNA for the CDR3 is TGCGCCAGCAGTCAACCCGCCCCGGTAAGCAATCAGCCCCAGCATTTT.